The present T cell receptor (beta chain) was sequenced within a study of blood T cell repertoires in COVID-19. About the study: Whether acute or convalescent, the COVID-19 samples came from the United States, Italy and Spain.

The CDR3 consists of 16 residues. CDR1 LGHDT and CDR2 YNNKEL come from the germline V gene (reference sequence). V was clipped by 4 bases and J by 5 bases; unmatched bases: 7. TCRdb keeps only in-frame clones here, not all; method: immunoSEQ multiplex PCR. The table has roughly 130,000 clones, more than 90% seen once. Sequences were obtained from peripheral blood. The TCR comes from a man aged 45 to 65 with active COVID-19. The chain links TRBV3-1 (or the pseudogene TRBV3-2) to TRBJ2-1; TRBD2 agrees at 11 bases. CDR3 nucleotide sequence: TGTGCCAGCAGCCCCGGTAGCGGGGGGGCCAACAATGAGCAGTTCTTC. Translated: CASSPGSGGANNEQFF.